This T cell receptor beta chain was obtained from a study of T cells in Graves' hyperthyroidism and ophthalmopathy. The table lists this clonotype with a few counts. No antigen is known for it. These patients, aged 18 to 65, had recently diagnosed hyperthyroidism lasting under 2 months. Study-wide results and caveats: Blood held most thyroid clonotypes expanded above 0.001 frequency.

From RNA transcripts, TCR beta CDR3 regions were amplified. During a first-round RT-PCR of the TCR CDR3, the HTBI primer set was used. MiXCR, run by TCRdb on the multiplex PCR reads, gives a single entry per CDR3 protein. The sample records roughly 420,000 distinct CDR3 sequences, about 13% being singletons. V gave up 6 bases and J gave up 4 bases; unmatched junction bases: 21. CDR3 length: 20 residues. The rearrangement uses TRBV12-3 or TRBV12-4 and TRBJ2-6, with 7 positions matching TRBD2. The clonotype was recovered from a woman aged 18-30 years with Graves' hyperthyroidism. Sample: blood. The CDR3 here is CASSPVDPSGADSGANVLTF. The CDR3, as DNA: TGTGCCAGCAGCCCCGTTGACCCTAGCGGCGCTGACTCAGGGGCCAACGTCCTGACTTTC.